A selection of T cell receptor beta chains follows, all from one sample in a study of cytomegalovirus exposure and HLA in healthy donors. TCRdb's table, derived via immunoSEQ multiplex PCR, lists solely in-frame clones and lacks some. In the table there are roughly 120,000 clones, 82% of which are singletons. The source material was PBMCs. The receptors derive from a man aged 25 to 40 in good health and CMV-seropositive. The conserved cysteine and the conserved F or W are not part of the CDR3 here.

TRBV28	TRBJ2-7	ASSSPGQTYEQY
TRBV5-1	TRBJ2-3	ASSLEAGGDTQY
TRBV5-4	TRBJ2-1	ASSPRDSDNEQF
TRBV5-1	TRBJ1-2	ASSLGVGDDGGNYGYT
TRBV10-1	TRBJ2-5	ASRPGQEIGHQETQY
TRBV11-1	TRBJ2-1	ASSRAGGQLGEQF
TRBV7-2	TRBJ1-2	ASSQDRGPYGYT
TRBV11-2	TRBJ2-1	ASRRPGQGRDEQF
TRBV18	TRBJ1-1	ASSLSGRDEAF
TRBV30	TRBJ2-1	AWSRAGGYNEQF
TRBV15	TRBJ2-5	ATSRGLGQGEETQY
TRBV15	TRBJ1-1	ATSKDRANTEAF
TRBV28	TRBJ2-1	ASSFGSGHYNEQF
TRBV10-3	TRBJ2-1	AISLAGGPYNEQF
TRBV1	TRBJ2-7	TSSPDAPPDEQY
TRBV2	TRBJ2-2	ASSSGTKNTGELF
TRBV7-8	TRBJ2-5	ASSLVTHETQY
TRBV18	TRBJ2-7	ASSLALAGAPFYEQY
TRBV6-5	TRBJ2-1	ASSSSQGTSGSATF
TRBV15	TRBJ1-5	ATSERDRENQPQH
TRBV5-1	TRBJ1-1	ASAPGRNTEAF
TRBV7-6	TRBJ2-1	ASSFTAGYYNEQF
TRBV18	TRBJ1-1	ASSPRQGTTEAF
TRBV30	TRBJ1-2	AWSIIGLSYGYT
TRBV2	TRBJ1-5	ASSGVRVTRQPQH
TRBV7-6	TRBJ2-5	ASSLARTGGWYQETQY
TRBV5-8	TRBJ2-2	ASSLGGSTGELF
TRBV29-1	TRBJ1-4	SALDTSTNEKLF
TRBV10-2	TRBJ2-5	ASSESRHTQETQY
TRBV2	TRBJ1-2	ASSEGNRGYYGYT
TRBV21-1	TRBJ1-6	AIQGGTSYNSPLH
TRBV5-6	TRBJ1-1	ASSFLGQGNTEAF
TRBV25-1	TRBJ2-5	ASSEYSLAGGPGETQY
TRBV28	TRBJ1-2	ASSTRTGGGYT
TRBV5-6	TRBJ1-2	ASTMEAAYGYT
TRBV2	TRBJ2-1	ASSGGRGRAYNEQF
TRBV27	TRBJ1-5	ASKGAYSNQPQH
TRBV25-1	TRBJ1-3	ASSTPGQGAPGTIY
TRBV6-1	TRBJ2-5	ASSEGRESLETQY
TRBV6-1	TRBJ2-5	ASSIAGNQETQY
TRBV29-1	TRBJ2-5	SVEGTAREETQY
TRBV18	TRBJ2-3	ASSPGLAGFTDTQY
TRBV21-1	TRBJ2-4	ASSKVTAGGGVTKNIQY
TRBV2	TRBJ1-1	ASSAPMGQGDGGTEAF
TRBV19	TRBJ1-2	ASSSSPPGGYT
TRBV11-2	TRBJ1-1	ASSLDWTGRTEAF
TRBV6-5	TRBJ2-5	ASSERHRQETQY
TRBV9	TRBJ2-7	ASSVGGTGYEQY
TRBV7-9	TRBJ2-3	ASSLGRTGGDTQY